Presented here are 9 T cell receptor beta chains from one specimen sequenced in a study of cytomegalovirus exposure and HLA in healthy donors. This PCR relied on a set of 60 Vbeta primers and 13 Jbeta primers. Libraries were prepared by immunoSEQ multiplex PCR; TCRdb keeps only in-frame clonotypes and omits some of them. The sample shows under 200,000 clones, around nine tenths of them seen only once. The specimen sequenced was PBMCs. Every receptor here comes from a woman in her 30s in good health and CMV-seronegative.

The J gene is TRBJ1-1, the V gene TRBV19; 7 bases fit TRBD1. CDR1 is LNHDA, CDR2 SQIVND, per germline (reference sequence). The ends lost 6 bases at V and 4 bases at J; junction bases unmatched: 5. The CDR3 has 13 amino acids. The CDR3, as DNA: TGTGCCAGTAGGTTCACAGGGGTCACTGAAGCTTTCTTT. Protein: CASRFTGVTEAFF.

CDR3 in amino acids: CASSLNGYTF. CDR3 DNA sequence: TGTGCCAGTAGCCTAAATGGCTACACCTTC. The V and J genes are TRBV19 and TRBJ1-2; D remains unclear. V lost 6 bases to trimming and J lost 6 bases, with 5 bases between them. The germline V gene has CDR1 LNHDA and CDR2 SQIVND (reference sequence). There are 10 residues in the CDR3.

V gene TRBV5-6 combines with J gene TRBJ2-7, with TRBD1 matching 10 bases. The V and J ends lost 0 bases and 4 bases, in that order; junction bases with no gene match: 4. The CDR3 extends over 15 amino acids. The germline V gene encodes CDR1 SGHDT and CDR2 YYEEEE. CDR3 bases: TGTGCCAGCAGCTTGGACGGGACAGGGGTGTACGAGCAGTACTTC. Residues: CASSLDGTGVYEQYF.

The chain uses TRBV28 and TRBJ2-3, with 10 bases aligning to TRBD1. The CDR3 contains 18 residues. V lost 5 bases, J lost 1 base, and 12 bases stayed unmatched. Per germline, CDR1 MDHEN and CDR2 SYDVKM. CDR3 DNA: TGTGCCAGCAGTCCAACCGGGACAGGGGTTGTTCGCACAGATACGCAGTATTTT. It codes for CASSPTGTGVVRTDTQYF.

The chain links TRBV10-3 to TRBJ2-2; D gene ambiguous. This CDR3 comprises 14 residues. The germline V and J ends were trimmed by 6 bases and 2 bases, with 10 bases remaining between them. Germline values: CDR1 ENHRY, CDR2 SYGVKD. DNA of the CDR3: TGTGCCATCAGCGACTCGGCCAACACCGGGGAGCTGTTTTTT. As protein: CAISDSANTGELFF.

This clone was counted a single time. The rearrangement joins TRBV27 to TRBJ2-4, with TRBD1 matching 10 bases. CDR1 and CDR2 (germline): MNHEY, SMNVEV (reference sequence). Trimming at V came to 4 bases and at J to 5 bases, leaving 11 bases not matched to a gene. This CDR3 region has 17 residues. This CDR3 reads CASSSLPGQGFENIQYF. As DNA, the CDR3 is TGTGCCAGCAGTTCATTACCGGGACAGGGGTTTGAAAACATTCAGTACTTC.

This clone showed up just once. The gene calls are TRBV1 and TRBJ2-7; TRBD2, as called in the table, went unchecked against the DNA. TRBV1 is a pseudogene segment. The CDR3 totals 15 residues. Here the CDR3 DNA reads TGCACCAGGGGCGTCCGGACTAGCGGGCGCCACGAGCAGTACTTC. Translated: CTRGVRTSGRHEQYF.

The gene calls are TRBV28 and TRBJ1-5; D gene ambiguous. The CDR3 runs to 14 residues. Trimming removed 6 bases from V and 0 bases from J, with 9 bases in between. The V gene's germline CDR1 is MDHEN and CDR2 SYDVKM. The CDR3 is CASRLHNSNQPQHF. The CDR3 DNA follows: TGTGCCAGCAGACTTCATAATAGCAATCAGCCCCAGCATTTT.

For this clone: The junction departs from germline at one end; a sequencing error may be responsible. The chain carries TRBV7-7 and TRBJ2-5; TRBD2 matches at 15 bases. This CDR3 has 14 amino acids. The germline V gene has CDR1 SSHAT and CDR2 FNYEAQ (reference sequence). CDR3 amino acids: CASSRTSGGATQYF. The DNA of the CDR3 is TGTGCTAGCAGCCGGACTAGCGGGGGGGCGACCCAGTACTTC.